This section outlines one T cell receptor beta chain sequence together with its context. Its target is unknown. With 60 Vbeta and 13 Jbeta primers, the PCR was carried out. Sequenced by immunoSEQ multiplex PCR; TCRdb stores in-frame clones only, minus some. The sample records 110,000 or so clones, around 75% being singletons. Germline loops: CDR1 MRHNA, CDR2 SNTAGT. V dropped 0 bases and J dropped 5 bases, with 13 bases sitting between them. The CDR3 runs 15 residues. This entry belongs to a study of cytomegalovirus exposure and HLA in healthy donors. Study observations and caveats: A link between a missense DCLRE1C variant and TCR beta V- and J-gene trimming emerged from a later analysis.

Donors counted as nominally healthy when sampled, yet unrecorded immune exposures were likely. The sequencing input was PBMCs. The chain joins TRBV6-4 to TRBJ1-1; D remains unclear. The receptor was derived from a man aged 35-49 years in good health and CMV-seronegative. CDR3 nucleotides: TGTGCCAGCAGTGACTCGCCCTCCGGGAAAACTGAAGCTTTCTTT. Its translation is CASSDSPSGKTEAFF.